Below, one T cell receptor (beta chain) is given with its context. What it binds is not known. The sample belongs to a study of human T cells and chemical hapten exposure. Overall study context: Donors were sensitized with 2% DPC on the upper inner arm.

Study findings and constraints: Expanded TCRs showed more large CDR3 clusters than pre-sensitization or healthy control sets.

As to time point: patch test 1, 2 weeks after DPC sensitization. Treatment reported: therapeutic diphenylcyclopropenone sensitization with weekly scalp DPC. Participating donors were patients with alopecia, aged 18 to 70 years, considered appropriate candidates for DPC. Unfractionated whole blood was the source of the extracted total RNA. MiXCR, run by TCRdb on the RACE reads, gives a single entry per CDR3 protein. The table lists some 82,000 distinct CDR3 sequences, about 10% of them singletons. Germline V CDR1 and CDR2: SGHRS, YFSETQ. V gave up 1 base and J gave up 0 bases, with 11 bases separating them. CDR3 length equals 17 residues.

This sample comprised whole blood, obtained in connection with sensitization to the hapten diphenylcyclopropenone (DPC). J is TRBJ2-6 and V is TRBV5-1; the D is unclear. This clonotype originated in a woman in her forties or fifties with alopecia areata. Some clones in this sample may be carry-over from other donors' samples. CDR3 protein: CASSLLSPSSGANVLTF. In DNA, the CDR3 is TGCGCCAGCAGCTTGTTGTCCCCAAGCTCTGGGGCCAACGTCCTGACTTTC.